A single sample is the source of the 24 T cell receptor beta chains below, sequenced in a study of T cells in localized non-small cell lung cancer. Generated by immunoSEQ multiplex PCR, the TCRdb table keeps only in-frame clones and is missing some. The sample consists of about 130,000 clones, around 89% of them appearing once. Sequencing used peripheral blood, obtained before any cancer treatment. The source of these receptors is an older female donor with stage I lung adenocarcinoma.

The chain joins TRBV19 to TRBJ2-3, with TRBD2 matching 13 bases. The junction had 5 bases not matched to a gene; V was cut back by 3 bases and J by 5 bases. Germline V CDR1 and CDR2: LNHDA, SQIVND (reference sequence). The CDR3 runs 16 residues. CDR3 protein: CASSIAGTSGIDTQYF. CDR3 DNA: TGTGCCAGTAGTATTGCCGGGACTAGCGGGATAGATACGCAGTATTTT.

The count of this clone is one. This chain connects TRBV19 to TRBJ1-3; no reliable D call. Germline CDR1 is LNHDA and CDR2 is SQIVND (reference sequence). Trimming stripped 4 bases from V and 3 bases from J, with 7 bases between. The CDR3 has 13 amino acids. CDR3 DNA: TGTGCCAGTAGTAGCCGGGATGGAAACACCATATATTTT. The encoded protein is CASSSRDGNTIYF.

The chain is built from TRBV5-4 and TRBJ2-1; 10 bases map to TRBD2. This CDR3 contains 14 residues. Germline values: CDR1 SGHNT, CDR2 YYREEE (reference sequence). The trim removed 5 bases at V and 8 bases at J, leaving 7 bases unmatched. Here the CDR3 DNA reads TGTGCCAGCAGGGGACTAGCGCAAAGGGATGAGCAGTTCTTC. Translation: CASRGLAQRDEQFF.

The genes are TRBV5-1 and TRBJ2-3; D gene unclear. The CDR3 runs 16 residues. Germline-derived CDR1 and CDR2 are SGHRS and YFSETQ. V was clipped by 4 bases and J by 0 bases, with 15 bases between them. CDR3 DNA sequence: TGCGCCAGCAGCCAAGGCTTGGTGTCAAGCACAGATACGCAGTATTTT. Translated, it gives CASSQGLVSSTDTQYF.

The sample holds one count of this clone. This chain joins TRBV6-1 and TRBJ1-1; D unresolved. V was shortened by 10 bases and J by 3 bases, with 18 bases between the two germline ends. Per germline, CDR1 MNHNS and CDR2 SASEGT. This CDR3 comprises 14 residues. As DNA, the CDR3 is TGTGCCAACACACCAATCCCAGGAGACACTGAAGCTTTCTTT. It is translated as CANTPIPGDTEAFF.

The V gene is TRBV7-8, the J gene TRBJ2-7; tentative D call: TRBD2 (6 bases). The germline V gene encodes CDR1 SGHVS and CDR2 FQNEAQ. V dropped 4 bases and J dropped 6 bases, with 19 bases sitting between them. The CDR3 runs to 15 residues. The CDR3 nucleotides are TGTGCCAGCAGCTCCCGGGACTTAATCTCCCGCGAGCAGTACTTC. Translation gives CASSSRDLISREQYF.

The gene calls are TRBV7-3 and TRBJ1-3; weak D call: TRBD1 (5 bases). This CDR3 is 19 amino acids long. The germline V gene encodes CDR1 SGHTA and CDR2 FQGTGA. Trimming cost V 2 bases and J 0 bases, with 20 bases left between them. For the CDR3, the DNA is TGTGCCAGCAGCTTACGGTTAATCAACAGGACTATCTCTGGAAACACCATATATTTT. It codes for CASSLRLINRTISGNTIYF.

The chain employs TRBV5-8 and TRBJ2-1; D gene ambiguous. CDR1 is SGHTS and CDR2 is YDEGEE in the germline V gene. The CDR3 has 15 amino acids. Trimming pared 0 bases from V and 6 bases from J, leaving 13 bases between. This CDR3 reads CASSLEGPGRNEQFF. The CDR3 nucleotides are TGTGCCAGCAGCTTGGAGGGCCCCGGTCGCAATGAGCAGTTCTTC.

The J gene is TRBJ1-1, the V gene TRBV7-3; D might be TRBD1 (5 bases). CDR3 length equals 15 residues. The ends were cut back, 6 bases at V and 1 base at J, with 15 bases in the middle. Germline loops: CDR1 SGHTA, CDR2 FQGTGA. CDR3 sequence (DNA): TGTGCCAGCAGAGTTACCGGGACGAAGAACACTGAAGCTTTCTTT. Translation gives CASRVTGTKNTEAFF.

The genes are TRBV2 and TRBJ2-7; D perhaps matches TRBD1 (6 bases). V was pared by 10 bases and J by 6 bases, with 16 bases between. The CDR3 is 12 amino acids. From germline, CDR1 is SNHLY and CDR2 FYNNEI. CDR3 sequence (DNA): TGTGCCACAGCGTCGGACAGTGGCGAGCAGTACTTC. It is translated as CATASDSGEQYF.

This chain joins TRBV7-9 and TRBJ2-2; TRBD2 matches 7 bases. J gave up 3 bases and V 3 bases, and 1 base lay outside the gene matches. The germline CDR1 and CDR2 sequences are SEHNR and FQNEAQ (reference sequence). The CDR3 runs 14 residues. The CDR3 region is CASSFAGDTGELFF. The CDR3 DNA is TGTGCCAGCAGCTTTGCGGGAGACACCGGGGAGCTGTTTTTT.

CDR3 nucleotides: TGTGCCAGCAGCGTAGCGGAGTCCTACAATGAGCAGTTCTTC. Protein product: CASSVAESYNEQFF. The chain links TRBV9 to TRBJ2-1, with D hard to call. The CDR3 is 14 residues long. The germline V and J ends were trimmed by 0 bases and 1 base, with 5 bases remaining between them. Per the germline V gene, CDR1 is SGDLS and CDR2 is YYNGEE.

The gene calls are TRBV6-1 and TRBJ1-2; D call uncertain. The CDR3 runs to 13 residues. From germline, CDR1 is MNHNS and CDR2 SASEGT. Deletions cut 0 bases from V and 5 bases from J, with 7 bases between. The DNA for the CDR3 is TGTGCCAGCAGTGAAGCGCCCCTTTATGGCTACACCTTC. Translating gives CASSEAPLYGYTF.

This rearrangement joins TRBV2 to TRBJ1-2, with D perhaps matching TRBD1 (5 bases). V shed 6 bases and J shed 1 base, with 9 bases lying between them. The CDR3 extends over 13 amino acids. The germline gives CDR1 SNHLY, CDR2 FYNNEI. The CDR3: CASRDDSNYGYTF. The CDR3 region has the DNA TGTGCCAGCAGAGATGACAGTAACTATGGCTACACCTTC.

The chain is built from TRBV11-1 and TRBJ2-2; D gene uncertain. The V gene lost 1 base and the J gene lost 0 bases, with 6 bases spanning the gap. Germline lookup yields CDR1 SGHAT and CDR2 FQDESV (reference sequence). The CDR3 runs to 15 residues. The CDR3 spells CASSLGGANTGELFF. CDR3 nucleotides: TGTGCCAGCAGCTTAGGCGGAGCGAACACCGGGGAGCTGTTTTTT.

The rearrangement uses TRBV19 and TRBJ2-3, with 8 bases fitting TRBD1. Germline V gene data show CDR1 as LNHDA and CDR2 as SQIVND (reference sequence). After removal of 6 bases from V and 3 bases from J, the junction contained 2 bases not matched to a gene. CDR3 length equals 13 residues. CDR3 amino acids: CASRRQGTDTQYF. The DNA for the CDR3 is TGTGCCAGTAGACGACAGGGGACAGATACGCAGTATTTT.

The CDR3 protein is CASQKLLAGQPQHF. CDR3 nucleotide sequence: TGTGCCAGCCAAAAATTATTAGCCGGACAGCCCCAGCATTTT. V usage is TRBV28 and J usage is TRBJ1-5; D is uncertain. The V end was cut by 8 bases, the J end by 7 bases, with 18 bases between. This CDR3 is built from 14 residues. CDR1 is MDHEN, CDR2 SYDVKM, per germline.

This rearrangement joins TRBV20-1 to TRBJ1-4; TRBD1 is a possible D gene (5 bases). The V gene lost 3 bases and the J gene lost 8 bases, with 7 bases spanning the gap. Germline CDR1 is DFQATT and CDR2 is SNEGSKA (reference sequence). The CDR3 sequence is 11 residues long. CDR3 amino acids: CSASRVEKLFF. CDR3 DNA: TGCAGTGCTAGCAGGGTCGAAAAACTGTTTTTT.

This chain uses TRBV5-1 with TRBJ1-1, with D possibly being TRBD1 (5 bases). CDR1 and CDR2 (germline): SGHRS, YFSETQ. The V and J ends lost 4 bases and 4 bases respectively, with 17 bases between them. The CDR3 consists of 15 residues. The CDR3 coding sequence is TGCGCCAGCAGCCCAGGCCGGGACGGTGGCACTGAAGCTTTCTTT. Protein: CASSPGRDGGTEAFF.

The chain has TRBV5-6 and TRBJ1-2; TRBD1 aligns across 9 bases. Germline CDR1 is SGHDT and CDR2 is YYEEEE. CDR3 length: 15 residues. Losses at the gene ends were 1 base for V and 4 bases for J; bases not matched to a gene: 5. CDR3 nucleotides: TGTGCCAGCAGCTTGCCCGAGACAGGGGGCTATGGCTACACCTTC. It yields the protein CASSLPETGGYGYTF.

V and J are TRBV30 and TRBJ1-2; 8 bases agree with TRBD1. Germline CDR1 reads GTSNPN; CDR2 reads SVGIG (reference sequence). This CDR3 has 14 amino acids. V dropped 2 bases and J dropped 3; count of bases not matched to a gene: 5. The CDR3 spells CAWSWTGRDYGYTF. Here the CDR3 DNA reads TGTGCCTGGAGTTGGACAGGGCGGGACTATGGCTACACCTTC. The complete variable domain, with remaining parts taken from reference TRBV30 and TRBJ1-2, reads SQTIHQWPATLVQPVGSPLSLECTVEGTSNPNLYWYRQAAGRGLQLLFYSVGIGQISSEVPQNLSASRPQDRQFILSSKKLLLSDSGFYLCAWSWTGRDYGYTFGSGTRLTVV.

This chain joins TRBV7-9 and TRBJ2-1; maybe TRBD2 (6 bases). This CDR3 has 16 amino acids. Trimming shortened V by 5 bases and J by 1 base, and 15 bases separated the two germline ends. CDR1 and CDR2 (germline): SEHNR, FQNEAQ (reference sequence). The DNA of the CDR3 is TGTGCCAGCAGCCCAGTGGGGAGGAGGTCCTACAATGAGCAGTTCTTC. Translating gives CASSPVGRRSYNEQFF.

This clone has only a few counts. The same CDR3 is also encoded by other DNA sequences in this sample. The DNA of the CDR3 is TGTGCCATCAGTGAGTCGACCGGGGGGGGCCACGCCTATGGCTACACCTTC. It codes for CAISESTGGGHAYGYTF. This sequence joins TRBV10-3 and TRBJ1-2; D perhaps matches TRBD1 (6 bases). V was cut by 0 bases and J by 4 bases, with 18 bases left in between. CDR3 length: 17 residues. Germline assignment: CDR1 ENHRY and CDR2 SYGVKD.

The CDR3 nucleotides read TGTGCCAGCAGCCAAGATATGGGATTGGGGGTGAGCAATCAGCCCCAGCATTTT. Amino acid sequence: CASSQDMGLGVSNQPQHF. The chain recombines TRBV4-2 with TRBJ1-5; TRBD1 might be the D (5 bases). V dropped 0 bases and J dropped 1 base, with 16 bases sitting between them. CDR1 LGHNA and CDR2 YNFKEQ come from the germline V gene. This CDR3 is 18 amino acids long.